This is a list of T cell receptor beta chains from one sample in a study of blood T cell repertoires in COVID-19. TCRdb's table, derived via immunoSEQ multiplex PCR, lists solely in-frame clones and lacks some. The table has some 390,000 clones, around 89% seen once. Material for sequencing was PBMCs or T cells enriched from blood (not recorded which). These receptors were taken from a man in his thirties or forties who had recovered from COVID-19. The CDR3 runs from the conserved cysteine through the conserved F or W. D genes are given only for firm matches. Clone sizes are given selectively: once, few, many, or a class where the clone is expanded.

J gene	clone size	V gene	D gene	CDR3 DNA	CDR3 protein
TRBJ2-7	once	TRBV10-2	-	TGCGCCAGCCGGTCCGCCGGAGTTACTTTCGAGCAGTACTTC	CASRSAGVTFEQYF
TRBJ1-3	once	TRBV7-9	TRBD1	TGTGCCAGCAGCTGGGGGACAGAAGTCTCTGGAAACACCATATATTTT	CASSWGTEVSGNTIYF
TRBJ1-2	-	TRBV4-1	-	TGCGCCAGCAGCCAATCCCACTCCGCGCGGGGCTACACCTTC	CASSQSHSARGYTF
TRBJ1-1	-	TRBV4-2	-	TGTGCCAGCAGCCCATCTCAGGCACGGCTGAACACTGAAGCTTTCTTT	CASSPSQARLNTEAFF
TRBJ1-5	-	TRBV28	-	TGTGCCAGCAGCCGTGGGCAGGGGTTCCGTCAGCCCCAGCATTTT	CASSRGQGFRQPQHF
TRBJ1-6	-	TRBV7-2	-	TGTGCCAGCAGCATCCAGGTTCATTCACCCCTCCACTTT	CASSIQVHSPLHF
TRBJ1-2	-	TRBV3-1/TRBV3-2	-	TGTGCCAGCAGCCCCGGGAGGGGGACCCACTACACCTTC	CASSPGRGTHYTF
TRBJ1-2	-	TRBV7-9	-	TGTGCCAGCGCCACAAACTCGGGCTATGGCTACACCTTC	CASATNSGYGYTF
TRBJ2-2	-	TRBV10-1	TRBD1	TGCGCCAGCAGTAGTGGGACAGTCGACGGGGAGCTGTTTTTT	CASSSGTVDGELFF
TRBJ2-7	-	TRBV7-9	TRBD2	TGTGCCAGCAGCTTAGCCCAGGGACTAGCGGGAGGCGGGGGACGCGAGCAGTACTTC	CASSLAQGLAGGGGREQYF
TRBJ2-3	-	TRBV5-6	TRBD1	TGTGCCAGCAGCAACACCGGGACAGGCACAGATACGCAGTATTTT	CASSNTGTGTDTQYF
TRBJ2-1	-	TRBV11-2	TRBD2	TGTGCCAGCAGCGTAAGCGGGAGGGGGGCACGAGGTGAGCAGTTCTTC	CASSVSGRGARGEQFF
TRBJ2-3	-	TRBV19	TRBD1	TGTGCCAGTAGTATAGAACTACAGGGGAAGCAGTATTTT	CASSIELQGKQYF
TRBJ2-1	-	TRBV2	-	TGTGCCAGCAGGGTCGACTACCAAAGCTCCTACAATGAGCAGTTCTTC	CASRVDYQSSYNEQFF
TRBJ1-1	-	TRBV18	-	TGTGCCAGCTCTCCCGGGACAATGAACACTGAAGCTTTCTTT	CASSPGTMNTEAFF
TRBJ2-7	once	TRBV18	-	TGTGCCAGCTCATCCGGGACTCGCGGCGAGCAGTACTTC	CASSSGTRGEQYF
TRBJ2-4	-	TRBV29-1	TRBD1	TGCAGCGTTGAAGCTTCGACCGGGACAGGGGGCGTTCGGGCCAAAAACATTCAGTACTTC	CSVEASTGTGGVRAKNIQYF
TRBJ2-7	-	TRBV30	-	TGTGCCTGGAGTCTCCTGACTCGGCACGTCGAGCAGTACTTC	CAWSLLTRHVEQYF
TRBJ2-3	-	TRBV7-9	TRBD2	TGTGCCAGCAGCTTAGGAGGACTAGAGGTTCTCGTAACAGATACGCAGTATTTT	CASSLGGLEVLVTDTQYF
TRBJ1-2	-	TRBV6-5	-	TGTGCCAGCAGTTACGAGTTTGGGGCAGGGTACTATGGCTACACCTTC	CASSYEFGAGYYGYTF
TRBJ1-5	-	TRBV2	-	TGTGCCACCGGGGGGGGGAACAATCAGCCCCAGCATTTT	CATGGGNNQPQHF
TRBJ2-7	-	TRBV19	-	TGTGCCAGTAAATTGGGGACTGGTCCCTACGAGCAGTACTTC	CASKLGTGPYEQYF
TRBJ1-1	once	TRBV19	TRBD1	TGTGCCAGTCGGGACAGGCTGAACACTGAAGCTTTCTTT	CASRDRLNTEAFF
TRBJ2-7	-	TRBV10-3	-	TGTGCCATCGCACCCCCTGATGAGGGGCAGTACTTC	CAIAPPDEGQYF
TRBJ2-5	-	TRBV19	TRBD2	TGTGCCAGTAGTGACCTGGGGACTAGCGGGAGGGAGGTAGAGGAGACCCAGTACTTC	CASSDLGTSGREVEETQYF
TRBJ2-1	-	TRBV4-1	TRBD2	TGCGCCAGCAGCCAAGATCCTAGCGGGAAGTATGAGCAGTTCTTC	CASSQDPSGKYEQFF
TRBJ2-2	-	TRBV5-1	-	TGCGCCAGCAGCTTCGGGGACGGGGAGCTGTTTTTT	CASSFGDGELFF
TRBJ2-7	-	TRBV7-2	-	TGTGCCAGCAGCTTCGGGTCATCCTACGAGCAGTACTTC	CASSFGSSYEQYF
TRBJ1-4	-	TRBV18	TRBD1	TGTGCCAGCCGCTCGGACAGGGAGGGTGAAAAACTGTTTTTT	CASRSDREGEKLFF
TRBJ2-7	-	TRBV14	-	TGTGCCAGCAGCCAATACAGAAACTACGAGCAGTACTTC	CASSQYRNYEQYF
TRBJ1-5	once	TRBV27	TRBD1	TGTGCCAGCAGCCCTCGGACAGGGACTCAGCCCCAGCATTTT	CASSPRTGTQPQHF
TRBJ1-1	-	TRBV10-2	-	TGCGCCAGCAGTGAGTCTCGGTTGGCTAGCCGGACTGAAGCTTTCTTT	CASSESRLASRTEAFF
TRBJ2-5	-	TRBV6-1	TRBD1	TGTGCCAGCAGTGAAGTTCCCAGGGGGGAGACCCAGTACTTC	CASSEVPRGETQYF
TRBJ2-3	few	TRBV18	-	TGTGCCAGCTCACCACCGGGGACACCCACAGATACGCAGTATTTT	CASSPPGTPTDTQYF
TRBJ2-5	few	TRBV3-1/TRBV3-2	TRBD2	TGTGCCAGCAGCCAAGGGTCCCTAGCGGGAGACCCACAAGAGACCCAGTACTTC	CASSQGSLAGDPQETQYF
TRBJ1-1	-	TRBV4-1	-	TGCGCCAGCAGTCGCGGCGGTAGCACTGAAGCTTTCTTT	CASSRGGSTEAFF
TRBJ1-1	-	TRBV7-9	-	TGTGCCAGCAGCTCCCCCCGTACGGGTAGTACTGAAGCTTTCTTT	CASSSPRTGSTEAFF
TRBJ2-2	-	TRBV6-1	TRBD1	TGTGCCAGCAGTGTAAAGCCGGGACAGGGTCCCGGGGAGCTGTTTTTT	CASSVKPGQGPGELFF
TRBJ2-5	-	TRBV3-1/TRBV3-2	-	TGTGCCAGCAGCGAAGGGGGGGGAGAGACCCAGTACTTC	CASSEGGGETQYF
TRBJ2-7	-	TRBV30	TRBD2	TGTGCCTGGAGGGTGGCGGGAGGACACTACGAGCAGTACTTC	CAWRVAGGHYEQYF
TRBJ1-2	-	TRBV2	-	TGTGCCAGCAGGGACCCGGCGGCAGGGCCCTATGGCTACACCTTC	CASRDPAAGPYGYTF
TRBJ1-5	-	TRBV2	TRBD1	TGTGCCAGCAGTGCGGGACAGGGGTTTCGGCCCCAGCATTTT	CASSAGQGFRPQHF
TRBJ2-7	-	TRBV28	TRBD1	TGTGCCAGCCACCGACCCGGGACAGGGACCTACGAGCAGTACTTC	CASHRPGTGTYEQYF
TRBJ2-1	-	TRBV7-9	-	TGTGCCAGCTTTCAGGGCAGTGAGCAGTTCTTC	CASFQGSEQFF
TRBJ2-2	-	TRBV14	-	TGTGCCAGCAGCCGGACTACTATCGGGGAGCTGTTTTTT	CASSRTTIGELFF
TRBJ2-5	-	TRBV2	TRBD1	TGTGCCAGCAGAGGGGGGACAGGGGATTACCTTGAGACCCAGTACTTC	CASRGGTGDYLETQYF
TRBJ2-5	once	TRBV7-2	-	TGTGCCAGCAGCCGTGCAAGGCTGGAGGAGACCCAGTACTTC	CASSRARLEETQYF
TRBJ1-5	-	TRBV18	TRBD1	TGTGCCAGCTCACCGACAGGGGGAGATAGCAATCAGCCCCAGCATTTT	CASSPTGGDSNQPQHF
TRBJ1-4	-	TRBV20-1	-	TGCAGTGCTAGATTGGGCGAAAAACTGTTTTTT	CSARLGEKLFF
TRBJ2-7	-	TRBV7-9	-	TGTGCCAGCAGCTTAAGTCCCGGCTACGAGCAGTACTTC	CASSLSPGYEQYF
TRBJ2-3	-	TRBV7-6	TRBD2	TGTGCCAGCAGCTTTAGTGCGGGAGGAGGTTCAGATACGCAGTATTTT	CASSFSAGGGSDTQYF